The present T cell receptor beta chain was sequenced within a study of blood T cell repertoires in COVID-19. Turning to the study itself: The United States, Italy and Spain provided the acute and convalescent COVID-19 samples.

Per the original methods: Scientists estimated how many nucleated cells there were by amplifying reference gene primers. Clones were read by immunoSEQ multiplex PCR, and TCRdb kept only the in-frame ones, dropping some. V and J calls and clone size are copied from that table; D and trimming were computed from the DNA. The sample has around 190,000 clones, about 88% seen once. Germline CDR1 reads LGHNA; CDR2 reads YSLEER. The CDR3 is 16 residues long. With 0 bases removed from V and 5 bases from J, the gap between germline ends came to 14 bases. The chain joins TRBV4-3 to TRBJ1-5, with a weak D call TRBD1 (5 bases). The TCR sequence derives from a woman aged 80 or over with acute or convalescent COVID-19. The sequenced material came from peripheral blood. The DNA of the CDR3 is TGCGCCAGCAGCCAAGATTGGGGGGGGGTTGATCAGCCCCAGCATTTT. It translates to CASSQDWGGVDQPQHF.